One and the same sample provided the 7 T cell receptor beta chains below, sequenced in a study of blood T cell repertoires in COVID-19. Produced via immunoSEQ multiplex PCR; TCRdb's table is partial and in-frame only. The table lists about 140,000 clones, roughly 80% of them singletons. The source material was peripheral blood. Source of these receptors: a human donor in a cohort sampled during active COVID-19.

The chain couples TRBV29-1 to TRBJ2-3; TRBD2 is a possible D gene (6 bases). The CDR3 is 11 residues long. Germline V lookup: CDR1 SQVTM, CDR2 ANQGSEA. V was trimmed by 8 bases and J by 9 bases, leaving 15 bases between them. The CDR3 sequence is CSLGSGGTQYF. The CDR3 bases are TGCAGCCTGGGATCCGGAGGGACGCAGTATTTT.

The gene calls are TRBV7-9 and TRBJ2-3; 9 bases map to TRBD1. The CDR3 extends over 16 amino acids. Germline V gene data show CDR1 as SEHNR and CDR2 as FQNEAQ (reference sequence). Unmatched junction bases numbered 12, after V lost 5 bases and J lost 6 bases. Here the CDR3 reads CASSQVTGGLIDTQYF. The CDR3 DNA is TGTGCCAGCAGCCAAGTGACAGGGGGGTTAATCGATACGCAGTATTTT. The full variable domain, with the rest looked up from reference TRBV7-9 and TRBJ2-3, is DTGVSQNPRHKITKRGQNVTFRCDPISEHNRLYWYRQTLGQGPEFLTYFQNEAQLEKSRLLSDRFSAERPKGSFSTLEIQRTEQGDSAMYLCASSQVTGGLIDTQYFGPGTRLTVL.

CDR3: CASSRTRQGDYGYTF. CDR3 bases: TGTGCCAGCAGTCGTACCCGACAGGGCGACTATGGCTACACCTTC. The chain links TRBV27 to TRBJ1-2; TRBD1 agrees at 7 bases. The V and J ends lost 5 bases and 3 bases, in that order; junction bases with no gene match: 9. Germline assignment: CDR1 MNHEY and CDR2 SMNVEV (reference sequence). The CDR3 loop spans 15 amino acids.

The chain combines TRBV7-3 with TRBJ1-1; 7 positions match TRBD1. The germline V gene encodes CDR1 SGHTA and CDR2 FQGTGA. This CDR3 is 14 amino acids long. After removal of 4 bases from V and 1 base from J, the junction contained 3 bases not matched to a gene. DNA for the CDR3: TGTGCCAGCAGCTCGGGGACAGCGAACACTGAAGCTTTCTTT. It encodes CASSSGTANTEAFF.

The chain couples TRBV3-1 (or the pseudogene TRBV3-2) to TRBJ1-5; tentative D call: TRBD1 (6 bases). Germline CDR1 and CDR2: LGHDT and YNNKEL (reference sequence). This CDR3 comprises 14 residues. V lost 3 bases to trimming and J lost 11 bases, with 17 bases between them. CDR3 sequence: CASSQRGGSGAQHF. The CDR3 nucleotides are TGTGCCAGCAGCCAGCGTGGGGGCAGCGGAGCCCAGCATTTT.

The CDR3 reads CASSARGASTDTQYF. In nucleotides, the CDR3 is TGTGCCAGCAGCGCCCGTGGGGCCTCCACAGATACGCAGTATTTT. The V call is TRBV11-2, the J call TRBJ2-3; perhaps TRBD1 as D (5 bases). The CDR3 is made up of 15 amino acids. V was clipped by 5 bases and J by 2 bases, with 14 bases between them. Germline V gene lookup returns CDR1 SGHAT and CDR2 FQNNGV.

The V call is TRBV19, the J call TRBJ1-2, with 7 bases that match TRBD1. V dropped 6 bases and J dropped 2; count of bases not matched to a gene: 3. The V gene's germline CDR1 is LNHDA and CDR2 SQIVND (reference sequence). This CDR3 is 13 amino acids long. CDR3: CASRTQGNYGYTF. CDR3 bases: TGTGCCAGTAGGACACAGGGGAACTATGGCTACACCTTC.